This is a list of T cell receptor beta chains from one sample in a study of blood T cell repertoires in COVID-19. Clones were read by immunoSEQ multiplex PCR, and TCRdb kept only the in-frame ones, dropping some. The profile shows approximately 200,000 clones, less than 90% of them singletons. Sequencing was done on a sample of PBMCs or T cells enriched from blood (not recorded which). These receptors were collected from a woman aged 30 to 39 who had been exposed to COVID-19. Each CDR3 is given with its conserved first and last residue. The D gene is left open where the match is weak. Clone size is shown for a subset of rows, as once, few, many or a class of expanded clone.

D: TRBD2
J: TRBJ2-5
V: TRBV5-1
size: .
CDR3: CASSPTGLALETQYF
DNA: TGCGCCAGCAGCCCTACCGGACTAGCGTTGGAGACCCAGTACTTC

D: TRBD2
J: TRBJ2-3
V: TRBV5-5
size: .
CDR3: CASSLVGSGGTDTQYF
DNA: TGTGCCAGCAGCTTGGTCGGTAGCGGGGGCACAGATACGCAGTATTTT

D: TRBD2
J: TRBJ2-7
V: TRBV5-6
size: once
CDR3: CASSLAKLAGGSYEQYF
DNA: TGTGCCAGCAGCTTGGCCAAGCTAGCGGGGGGCTCCTACGAGCAGTACTTC

D: .
J: TRBJ1-3
V: TRBV19
size: .
CDR3: CASSIGGGNTIYF
DNA: TGTGCCAGTAGTATCGGGGGAGGAAACACCATATATTTT

D: .
J: TRBJ1-1
V: TRBV30
size: once
CDR3: CAWTQDLGATEAFF
DNA: TGTGCCTGGACCCAGGACTTGGGCGCCACTGAAGCTTTCTTT

D: .
J: TRBJ1-6
V: TRBV27
size: once
CDR3: CASSSSGTWSSPLHF
DNA: TGTGCCAGCAGTTCTTCCGGGACATGGAGTTCACCCCTCCACTTT

D: .
J: TRBJ1-2
V: TRBV14
size: .
CDR3: CASSQDPYYGYTF
DNA: TGTGCCAGCAGCCAAGACCCGTACTATGGCTACACCTTC

D: TRBD1
J: TRBJ1-2
V: TRBV5-4
size: .
CDR3: CASSLGSGGNYGYTF
DNA: TGTGCCAGCAGCTTGGGGTCAGGGGGCAACTATGGCTACACCTTC

D: .
J: TRBJ1-4
V: TRBV7-9
size: .
CDR3: CASSLIVTANEKLFF
DNA: TGTGCCAGCAGCTTAATAGTGACAGCTAATGAAAAACTGTTTTTT

D: .
J: TRBJ1-1
V: TRBV6-1
size: once
CDR3: CASRTDRWGAFF
DNA: TGTGCCAGCAGAACTGACAGGTGGGGGGCTTTCTTT

D: TRBD2
J: TRBJ2-1
V: TRBV2
size: .
CDR3: CASKAGANNEQFF
DNA: TGTGCCAGCAAAGCGGGGGCTAACAATGAGCAGTTCTTC

D: .
J: TRBJ1-3
V: TRBV24-1
size: .
CDR3: CATSDGRASGNTIYF
DNA: TGTGCCACCAGTGATGGGCGAGCCTCTGGAAACACCATATATTTT

D: .
J: TRBJ2-5
V: TRBV7-2
size: .
CDR3: CASSLGLHQETQYF
DNA: TGTGCCAGCAGCTTAGGTCTCCATCAGGAGACCCAGTACTTC

D: TRBD2
J: TRBJ2-5
V: TRBV5-1
size: .
CDR3: CASSLAQAGRVQETQYF
DNA: TGCGCCAGCAGCTTGGCTCAAGCGGGACGGGTCCAAGAGACCCAGTACTTC

D: .
J: TRBJ1-2
V: TRBV5-5
size: .
CDR3: CASSLVGGSNGYTF
DNA: TGTGCCAGCAGCTTGGTTGGAGGTTCCAATGGCTACACCTTC

D: TRBD1
J: TRBJ1-5
V: TRBV19
size: .
CDR3: CASSRQGLLREPQHF
DNA: TGTGCCAGTAGTAGACAGGGGCTCCTAAGGGAGCCCCAGCATTTT

D: .
J: TRBJ2-1
V: TRBV5-1
size: .
CDR3: CASSSAVSTDTLSHEQFF
DNA: TGCGCCAGCAGCTCCGCGGTTTCGACAGATACTCTATCCCATGAGCAGTTCTTC

D: .
J: TRBJ2-2
V: TRBV11-3
size: .
CDR3: CASSFRGGQNTGELFF
DNA: TGTGCCAGCAGCTTTAGGGGGGGACAGAACACCGGGGAGCTGTTTTTT

D: TRBD1
J: TRBJ1-5
V: TRBV5-8
size: .
CDR3: CASSADRAKPQHF
DNA: TGTGCCAGCAGCGCCGACAGGGCCAAGCCCCAGCATTTT

D: .
J: TRBJ1-2
V: TRBV12-3/TRBV12-4
size: .
CDR3: CASRSTDNYGYTF
DNA: TGTGCCAGCAGATCAACAGATAACTATGGCTACACCTTC

D: .
J: TRBJ2-3
V: TRBV24-1
size: .
CDR3: CATSDFTGRRTDTQYF
DNA: TGTGCCACCAGTGATTTTACGGGAAGACGCACAGATACGCAGTATTTT

D: .
J: TRBJ2-3
V: TRBV12-3/TRBV12-4
size: .
CDR3: CASRGPTDTQYF
DNA: TGTGCCAGCAGGGGGCCCACAGATACGCAGTATTTT

D: .
J: TRBJ2-7
V: TRBV7-3
size: .
CDR3: CASSLFQGSYEQYF
DNA: TGTGCCAGCAGCTTATTCCAGGGTTCCTACGAGCAGTACTTC

D: TRBD1
J: TRBJ1-6
V: TRBV2
size: .
CDR3: CASKTGVGYNSPLHF
DNA: TGTGCCAGCAAGACAGGGGTCGGGTATAATTCACCCCTCCACTTT

D: .
J: TRBJ1-5
V: TRBV6-5
size: once
CDR3: CASRGGDSNQPQHF
DNA: TGTGCCAGCAGAGGAGGGGATAGCAATCAGCCCCAGCATTTT

D: TRBD1
J: TRBJ2-1
V: TRBV5-1
size: .
CDR3: CASSLWDSLSNEQFF
DNA: TGCGCCAGCAGCTTGTGGGACAGCTTGAGTAATGAGCAGTTCTTC

D: TRBD1
J: TRBJ1-1
V: TRBV24-1
size: .
CDR3: CATSENQGGAFF
DNA: TGTGCCACCAGTGAAAACCAGGGGGGAGCTTTCTTT

D: TRBD1
J: TRBJ2-2
V: TRBV7-3
size: .
CDR3: CASSRGTVDTGELFF
DNA: TGTGCCAGCAGCCGAGGGACAGTGGACACCGGGGAGCTGTTTTTT

D: .
J: TRBJ1-1
V: TRBV5-1
size: few
CDR3: CASSLQGSMNTEAFF
DNA: TGCGCCAGCAGCTTACAGGGTTCCATGAACACTGAAGCTTTCTTT

D: .
J: TRBJ1-4
V: TRBV18
size: once
CDR3: CASSPTENEKLFF
DNA: TGTGCCAGCTCACCAACAGAAAATGAAAAACTGTTTTTT

D: .
J: TRBJ2-6
V: TRBV29-1
size: .
CDR3: CSAGGVSGANVLTF
DNA: TGCAGCGCCGGTGGTGTCTCTGGGGCCAACGTCCTGACTTTC

D: TRBD1
J: TRBJ2-7
V: TRBV10-3
size: .
CDR3: CAIRRQGGTYEQYF
DNA: TGTGCCATCAGGCGACAGGGGGGGACCTACGAGCAGTACTTC

D: .
J: TRBJ1-4
V: TRBV11-3
size: .
CDR3: CASSLGASGEKLFF
DNA: TGTGCCAGCAGCTTAGGGGCCTCGGGGGAAAAACTGTTTTTT

D: TRBD2
J: TRBJ2-1
V: TRBV24-1
size: .
CDR3: CATSGLAGGPSYNEQFF
DNA: TGTGCCACCAGTGGGCTAGCGGGGGGACCCTCCTACAATGAGCAGTTCTTC

D: TRBD1
J: TRBJ1-6
V: TRBV6-5
size: .
CDR3: CAISNRQGYNSPLHF
DNA: TGTGCCATCTCGAACCGACAGGGCTATAATTCACCCCTCCACTTT

D: .
J: TRBJ1-1
V: TRBV4-1
size: .
CDR3: CASSQEVRVAGWNTEAFF
DNA: TGCGCCAGCAGCCAAGAAGTCAGAGTAGCAGGGTGGAACACTGAAGCTTTCTTT

D: .
J: TRBJ1-2
V: TRBV5-6
size: .
CDR3: CASSPGVRDYGYTF
DNA: TGTGCCAGCAGCCCGGGGGTCAGGGACTATGGCTACACCTTC

D: .
J: TRBJ1-1
V: TRBV27
size: few
CDR3: CASSLEAGTLRAFF
DNA: TGTGCCAGCAGTTTAGAGGCGGGTACATTACGAGCTTTCTTT

D: TRBD1
J: TRBJ1-4
V: TRBV29-1
size: few
CDR3: CSVAKGAEKLFF
DNA: TGCAGCGTGGCTAAGGGGGCTGAAAAACTGTTTTTT

D: TRBD1
J: TRBJ1-2
V: TRBV18
size: few
CDR3: CASSPLRDSGSYGYTF
DNA: TGTGCCAGCTCACCGCTTAGGGACAGCGGATCCTATGGCTACACCTTC

D: .
J: TRBJ2-5
V: TRBV6-5
size: .
CDR3: CASSYRGTETQYF
DNA: TGTGCCAGCAGTTACAGAGGTACAGAGACCCAGTACTTC

D: TRBD1
J: TRBJ1-2
V: TRBV27
size: .
CDR3: CASSKQGAFVANYGYTF
DNA: TGTGCCAGCAGTAAACAGGGGGCGTTCGTTGCTAACTATGGCTACACCTTC

D: .
J: TRBJ1-3
V: TRBV6-2/TRBV6-3
size: .
CDR3: CASSYQGNTIYF
DNA: TGTGCCAGCAGTTACCAAGGAAACACCATATATTTT

D: .
J: TRBJ1-2
V: TRBV11-3
size: .
CDR3: CASSLDPEQAAYGYTF
DNA: TGTGCCAGCAGCTTAGATCCCGAACAGGCGGCCTATGGCTACACCTTC

D: TRBD1
J: TRBJ2-2
V: TRBV5-1
size: .
CDR3: CASSQRTGMNTGELFF
DNA: TGCGCCAGCAGCCAAAGGACAGGGATGAACACCGGGGAGCTGTTTTTT

D: .
J: TRBJ1-5
V: TRBV9
size: .
CDR3: CASSVEGYPGQPQHF
DNA: TGTGCCAGCAGCGTAGAGGGGTACCCCGGTCAGCCCCAGCATTTT

D: TRBD2
J: TRBJ2-7
V: TRBV27
size: .
CDR3: CASSPQRGGRSYEQYF
DNA: TGTGCCAGCAGTCCCCAACGGGGGGGCAGATCCTACGAGCAGTACTTC

D: TRBD1
J: TRBJ1-2
V: TRBV3-1/TRBV3-2
size: .
CDR3: CASSQEDRAAYGYTF
DNA: TGTGCCAGCAGCCAAGAGGACAGGGCAGCCTATGGCTACACCTTC

D: .
J: TRBJ1-2
V: TRBV6-5
size: .
CDR3: CATSSLGRGNYGYTF
DNA: TGTGCCACCTCGTCTTTGGGCAGGGGTAACTATGGCTACACCTTC